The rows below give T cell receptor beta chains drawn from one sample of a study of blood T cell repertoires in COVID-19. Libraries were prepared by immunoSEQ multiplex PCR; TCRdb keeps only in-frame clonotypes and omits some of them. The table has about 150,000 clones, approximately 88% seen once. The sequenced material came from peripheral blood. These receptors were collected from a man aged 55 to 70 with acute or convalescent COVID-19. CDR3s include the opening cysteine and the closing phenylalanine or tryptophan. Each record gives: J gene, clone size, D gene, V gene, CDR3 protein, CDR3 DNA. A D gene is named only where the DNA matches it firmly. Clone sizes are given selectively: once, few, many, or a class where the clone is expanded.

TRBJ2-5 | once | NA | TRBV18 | CASSKNQGFETQYF | TGTGCCAGCTCGAAGAATCAGGGTTTTGAGACCCAGTACTTC
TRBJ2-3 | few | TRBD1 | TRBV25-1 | CASKGQGLTDTQYF | TGTGCCAGCAAAGGACAGGGCTTAACAGATACGCAGTATTTT
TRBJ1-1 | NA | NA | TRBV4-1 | CASSQDPGGRTEAFF | TGCGCCAGCAGCCAAGACCCAGGAGGACGCACTGAAGCTTTCTTT
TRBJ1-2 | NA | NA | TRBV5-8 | CASSLAQRAYGYTF | TGTGCCAGCAGCTTGGCACAGAGAGCCTATGGCTACACCTTC
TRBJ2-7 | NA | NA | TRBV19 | CASSLFDRYYEQYF | TGTGCCAGTAGTCTCTTCGACAGATACTACGAGCAGTACTTC
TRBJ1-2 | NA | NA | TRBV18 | CASSPSADSRSPRYTF | TGTGCCAGCTCACCAAGCGCCGATTCACGCAGCCCACGCTACACCTTC
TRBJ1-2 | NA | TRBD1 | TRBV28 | CASIGGTGISLLDYTF | TGTGCCAGCATAGGGGGGACAGGTATTTCTTTGTTGGACTACACCTTC
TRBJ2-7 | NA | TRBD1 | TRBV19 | CASSISGQGSYEQYF | TGTGCCAGTAGTATATCGGGACAGGGGTCCTACGAGCAGTACTTC
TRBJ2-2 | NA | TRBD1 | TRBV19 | CASSGTGGTGELFF | TGTGCCAGTAGTGGGACAGGTGGCACCGGGGAGCTGTTTTTT
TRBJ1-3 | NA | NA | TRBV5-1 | CASRRDTGSGNTIYF | TGCGCCAGCAGGAGGGACACAGGATCTGGAAACACCATATATTTT
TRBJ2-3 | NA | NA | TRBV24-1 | CATSDPRTVSTDTQYF | TGTGCCACCAGTGATCCCCGGACTGTGAGCACAGATACGCAGTATTTT
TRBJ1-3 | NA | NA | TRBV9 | CASKSQEGSDTIYF | TGTGCCAGCAAGTCACAGGAGGGGTCAGACACCATATATTTT
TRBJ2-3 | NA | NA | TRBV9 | CASSVGPGLSTDTQYF | TGTGCCAGCAGCGTAGGTCCGGGACTCAGCACAGATACGCAGTATTTT
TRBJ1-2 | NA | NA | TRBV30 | CAWSGSTANYGYTF | TGTGCCTGGAGTGGCTCGACAGCGAACTATGGCTACACCTTC
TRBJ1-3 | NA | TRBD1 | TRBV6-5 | CASSHRGRGNTIYF | TGTGCCAGCAGTCACAGGGGGAGGGGAAACACCATATATTTT
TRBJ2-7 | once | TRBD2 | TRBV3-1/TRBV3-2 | CASSQGTSAYYEQYF | TGTGCCAGCAGCCAGGGGACTAGCGCATACTACGAGCAGTACTTC
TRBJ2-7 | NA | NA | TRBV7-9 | CASGPRDLTGSYEQYF | TGTGCCAGCGGCCCTAGGGACCTAACAGGGTCCTACGAGCAGTACTTC
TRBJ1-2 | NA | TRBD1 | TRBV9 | CASSTGQVDGYTF | TGTGCCAGCAGCACCGGACAGGTTGATGGCTACACCTTC
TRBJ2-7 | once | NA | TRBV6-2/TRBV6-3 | CASSYPGLPGEGYEQYF | TGTGCCAGCAGTTACCCAGGCTTGCCCGGCGAAGGCTACGAGCAGTACTTC
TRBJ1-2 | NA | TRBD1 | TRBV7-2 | CASSSPGQGALGYTF | TGTGCCAGCAGCTCCCCCGGGCAGGGGGCGCTTGGCTACACCTTC
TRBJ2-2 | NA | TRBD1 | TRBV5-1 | CASSHGQGGTGELFF | TGCGCCAGCAGCCACGGACAGGGTGGGACCGGGGAGCTGTTTTTT
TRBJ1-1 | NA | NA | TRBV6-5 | CASRQGPNTEAFF | TGTGCCAGCAGACAGGGCCCGAACACTGAAGCTTTCTTT
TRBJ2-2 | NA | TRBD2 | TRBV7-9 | CACGGANNGELFF | TGTGCCTGCGGGGGGGCCAATAACGGGGAGCTGTTTTTT
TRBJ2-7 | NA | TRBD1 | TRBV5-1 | CASSWGQGPSYEQYF | TGCGCCAGCAGCTGGGGACAGGGACCCTCCTACGAGCAGTACTTC
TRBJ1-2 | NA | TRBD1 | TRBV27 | CASTDRGYGYTF | TGTGCCAGCACTGACAGGGGCTATGGCTACACCTTC
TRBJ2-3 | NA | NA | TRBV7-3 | CASSFRGGAGDTQYF | TGTGCCAGCAGCTTTAGGGGGGGCGCGGGAGATACGCAGTATTTT
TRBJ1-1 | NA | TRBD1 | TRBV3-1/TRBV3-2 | CASSQVGTGNTEAFF | TGTGCCAGCAGCCAGGTTGGGACAGGCAACACTGAAGCTTTCTTT
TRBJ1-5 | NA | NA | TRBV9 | CASSVLPGNQPQHF | TGTGCCAGCAGCGTACTTCCGGGCAATCAGCCCCAGCATTTT
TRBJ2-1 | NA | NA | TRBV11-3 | CASSLESRDNEQFF | TGTGCCAGCAGCTTAGAGTCCAGGGACAATGAGCAGTTCTTC
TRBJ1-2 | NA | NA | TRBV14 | CASSQQKNYGYTF | TGTGCCAGCAGCCAACAGAAAAACTATGGCTACACCTTC
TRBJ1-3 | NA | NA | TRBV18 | CASSPEGQRSGNTIYF | TGTGCCAGCTCACCTGAGGGACAACGATCTGGAAACACCATATATTTT
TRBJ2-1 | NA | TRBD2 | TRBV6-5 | CASSYAGLANEQFF | TGTGCCAGCAGTTACGCGGGACTAGCGAATGAGCAGTTCTTC
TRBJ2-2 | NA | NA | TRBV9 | CASSDTGTLNTGELFF | TGTGCCAGCAGTGACACCGGGACATTGAACACCGGGGAGCTGTTTTTT
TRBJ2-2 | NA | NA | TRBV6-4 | CASGRGSGELFF | TGTGCCAGCGGTAGGGGTTCCGGGGAGCTGTTTTTT
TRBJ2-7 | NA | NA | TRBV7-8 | CASSPDTVGEQYF | TGTGCCAGCAGCCCCGACACCGTCGGCGAGCAGTACTTC
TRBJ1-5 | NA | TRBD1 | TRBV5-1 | CASSEQGVGNQPQHF | TGCGCCAGCAGCGAACAGGGGGTTGGCAATCAGCCCCAGCATTTT
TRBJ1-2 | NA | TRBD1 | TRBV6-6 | CASSYSTGEDGYTF | TGTGCCAGCAGTTATTCCACAGGGGAAGATGGCTACACCTTC
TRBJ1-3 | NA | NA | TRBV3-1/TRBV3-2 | CASSRLRGTRLSGNTIYF | TGTGCCAGCAGCCGATTGAGGGGGACTAGGTTATCTGGAAACACCATATATTTT
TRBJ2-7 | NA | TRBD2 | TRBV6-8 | CASSYRLCLAGNTYEQYF | TGTGCCAGCAGTTACCGACTCTGCCTAGCGGGGAATACCTACGAGCAGTACTTC
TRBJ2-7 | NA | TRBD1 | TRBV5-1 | CASSLAAGGDEQYF | TGCGCCAGCAGCTTGGCGGCAGGGGGTGACGAGCAGTACTTC
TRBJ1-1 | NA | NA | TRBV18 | CASSPRLTENMNTEAFF | TGTGCCAGCTCACCACGATTAACAGAGAACATGAACACTGAAGCTTTCTTT
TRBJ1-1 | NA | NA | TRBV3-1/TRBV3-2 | CASSQGGALGTEAFF | TGTGCCAGCAGCCAAGGCGGAGCTTTGGGTACTGAAGCTTTCTTT
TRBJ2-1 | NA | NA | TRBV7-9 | CASSLTGPYNEQFF | TGTGCCAGCAGCTTAACAGGGCCTTACAATGAGCAGTTCTTC
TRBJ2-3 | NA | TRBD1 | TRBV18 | CASSPQGADTQYF | TGTGCCAGCTCACCCCAGGGGGCTGATACGCAGTATTTT
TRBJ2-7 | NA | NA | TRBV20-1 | CSAGGGDYEQYF | TGCAGTGCTGGTGGGGGAGACTACGAGCAGTACTTC
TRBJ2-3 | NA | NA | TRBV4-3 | CASSQVRGDTQYF | TGCGCCAGCAGCCAAGTCCGGGGAGATACGCAGTATTTT
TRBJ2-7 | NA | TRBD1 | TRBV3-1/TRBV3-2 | CASSRGQGRPYEQYF | TGTGCCAGCAGCCGGGGACAGGGGAGGCCCTACGAGCAGTACTTC
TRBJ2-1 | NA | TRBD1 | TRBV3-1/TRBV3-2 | CASSLSDREIGNEQFF | TGTGCCAGCAGCCTCTCGGACAGGGAGATCGGGAATGAGCAGTTCTTC